This T cell receptor (beta chain) was identified during a study of T cells in Graves' hyperthyroidism and ophthalmopathy. RNA transcripts yielded amplified TCR beta CDR3 regions. Carried out on the TCR CDR3, a first-round RT-PCR used the HTBI primer set. A single record per CDR3 protein comes from TCRdb applying MiXCR to the multiplex PCR reads. The sample contains around 200,000 distinct CDR3 sequences, 15% to 20% of which appear only once. J gave up 0 bases and V 5 bases, and 7 bases lay outside the gene matches. The CDR3 is 16 amino acids. The V gene's germline CDR1 is MDHEN and CDR2 SYDVKM. Diagnosing involved the use of clinical symptoms, serum thyroxine and TRAb, thyroid ultrasound and orbital computed tomography. PBMCs came from around 10 ml fresh peripheral blood. This clonotype was counted at least ten times.

The receptor was derived from a man aged 35 to 55 with Graves' hyperthyroidism. The chain carries TRBV28 and TRBJ1-2, with 9 bases fitting TRBD1. The specimen sequenced was blood. The CDR3 protein is CASSLPGQGTNYGYTF. CDR3 DNA sequence: TGTGCCAGCAGTCTACCGGGACAGGGTACTAACTATGGCTACACCTTC.